These 9 T cell receptor beta chains share one sample of origin, sequenced in a study of blood T cell repertoires in COVID-19. Libraries were prepared by immunoSEQ multiplex PCR; TCRdb keeps only in-frame clonotypes and omits some of them. Of under 150,000 clones listed, 85% were seen once; the top ten hold around an eighth. The sample consisted of peripheral blood. These receptors originate from a human donor in a cohort sampled during active COVID-19.

V and J are TRBV6-2 or TRBV6-3 and TRBJ2-6; no clear D. V was pared by 6 bases and J by 2 bases, with 14 bases between. The germline gives CDR1 MNHEY, CDR2 SVGEGT. The CDR3 has 16 residues. The CDR3 coding sequence is TGTGCCAGCAGCCGCCAAACAACCACTGGGGCCAACGTCCTGACTTTC. Protein: CASSRQTTTGANVLTF.

The chain is built from TRBV10-3 and TRBJ2-3; 12 nucleotides agree with TRBD2. V trimming: 4 bases; J trimming: 4 bases; junction bases outside the gene matches: 3. From germline, CDR1 is ENHRY and CDR2 SYGVKD. The CDR3 sequence is 15 residues long. This CDR3 is CAISVGLAGSDTQYF. The CDR3 DNA follows: TGTGCCATCAGTGTAGGACTAGCGGGGTCAGATACGCAGTATTTT.

This sequence joins TRBV24-1 and TRBJ2-1; 7 bases match TRBD1. Germline trimming cut 1 base from V and 8 bases from J; bases unmatched to any gene: 10. Germline CDR1 is KGHDR and CDR2 is SFDVKD. The CDR3 runs to 16 residues. CDR3 amino acids: CATSDFGQQGRDEQFF. The CDR3 DNA reads as TGTGCCACCAGTGATTTCGGTCAACAGGGGAGAGATGAGCAGTTCTTC.

The J gene is TRBJ1-5, the V gene TRBV27, with 12 bases fitting TRBD1. Germline CDR1 is MNHEY and CDR2 is SMNVEV (reference sequence). The ends lost 6 bases at V and 2 bases at J; junction bases unmatched: 5. This CDR3 has 16 amino acids. DNA for the CDR3: TGTGCCAGCAGAGGGACAGGGGGCGTGGGCAATCAGCCCCAGCATTTT. It translates to CASRGTGGVGNQPQHF.

The CDR3 here is CASRTGAGSPLHF. CDR3 sequence (DNA): TGTGCCAGCAGGACAGGGGCAGGTTCACCCCTCCACTTT. This rearrangement joins TRBV6-6 to TRBJ1-6, with 8 bases fitting TRBD1. CDR3 size: 13 residues. From germline, CDR1 is MNHNY and CDR2 SVGAGI (reference sequence). Germline trimming cut 6 bases from V and 9 bases from J; bases unmatched to any gene: 4.

This chain joins TRBV23-1 and TRBJ1-5; weak D call: TRBD1 (5 bases). TRBV23-1 is labeled an ORF, and its function is uncertain. Trimming removed 1 base from V and 2 bases from J, with 24 bases in between. The CDR3 extends over 20 amino acids. CDR3 amino acids: CASSQLKGGQGGIGNQPQHF. Here the CDR3 DNA reads TGCGCCAGCAGTCAATTAAAAGGTGGGCAGGGAGGGATAGGCAATCAGCCCCAGCATTTT.

This chain uses TRBV11-1 with TRBJ2-3, with 7 bases aligning to TRBD1. V shed 6 bases, J shed 0 bases, and the junction held 9 bases outside the gene matches. CDR3 size: 16 residues. Germline values: CDR1 SGHAT, CDR2 FQDESV (reference sequence). Here the CDR3 reads CASRYRGRGSTDTQYF. CDR3 nucleotides: TGTGCCAGCAGGTACAGAGGCAGGGGGAGCACAGATACGCAGTATTTT.

This clone has only a few counts. The chain is built from TRBV15 and TRBJ1-3; D is uncertain. Between the trimmed V and J ends, which lost 0 bases and 5 bases, there was a span of 2 bases. There are 12 residues in the CDR3. Germline V gives CDR1 LNHNV, CDR2 YYDKDF (reference sequence). CDR3: CATSRDRNTIYF. CDR3 nucleotides: TGTGCCACCAGCAGAGATAGAAACACCATATATTTT.

This clone was seen just once. The chain is built from TRBV4-3 and TRBJ2-1, with D possibly being TRBD2 (6 bases). The ends were cut back, 0 bases at V and 10 bases at J, with 22 bases in the middle. Germline loops: CDR1 LGHNA, CDR2 YSLEER. The CDR3 has 17 residues. The CDR3, as DNA: TGCGCCAGCAGCCAAGATCTCCGGGCCGGGGGAAGATTGGAGCAGTTCTTC. It is translated as CASSQDLRAGGRLEQFF.